Shown below are 5 T cell receptor beta chains from a single sample sequenced in a study of OX40 agonist ivuxolimab in advanced cancers. Clones were sequenced by immunoSEQ multiplex PCR, and TCRdb holds only the in-frame ones, with some missing. The sample carries roughly 25,000 clones, 77% recorded once. This specimen consisted of CD4+ or CD8+ T cells sorted from blood, obtained in a trial of the OX40 agonist ivuxolimab. These TCRs come from an adult with an advanced solid tumor such as melanoma, head and neck, liver or kidney cancer.

The rearrangement links TRBV2 to TRBJ2-5; 11 nucleotides align to TRBD2. The CDR3 totals 16 residues. CDR1 is SNHLY, CDR2 FYNNEI, per germline. J lost 2 bases, V lost 8 bases, and 10 bases had no gene match. CDR3 in amino acids: CASRLAGGGWQETQYF. CDR3 DNA: TGTGCCAGCCGGCTAGCGGGGGGTGGTTGGCAAGAGACCCAGTACTTC.

The chain carries TRBV19 and TRBJ2-7; 7 bases map to TRBD2. V lost 3 bases and J lost 1; bases outside the gene matches: 6. The CDR3 runs 15 residues. Germline V gene data show CDR1 as LNHDA and CDR2 as SQIVND (reference sequence). The CDR3 sequence is CASSMAASGSYEQYF. The CDR3 DNA sequence: TGTGCCAGTAGTATGGCGGCTAGCGGATCCTACGAGCAGTACTTC. The full variable domain, in which reference TRBV19 and TRBJ2-7 provide the parts outside the CDR3, is DGGITQSPKYLFRKEGQNVTLSCEQNLNHDAMYWYRQDPGQGLRLIYYSQIVNDFQKGDIAEGYSVSREKKESFPLTVTSAQKNPTAFYLCASSMAASGSYEQYFGPGTRLTVT.

The chain uses TRBV4-3 and TRBJ2-5; 9 bases agree with TRBD2. The end of the DNA is better explained by TRBJ2-7, so the J call may be wrong. Germline CDR1 and CDR2: LGHNA and YSLEER. The CDR3 spans 14 residues. The CDR3 loop is CASSQRGGRDEQYF. The CDR3 coding sequence is TGCGCCAGCAGCCAGCGGGGGGGCCGGGACGAGCAGTACTTC.

The chain uses TRBV5-4 and TRBJ2-1; 7 bases match TRBD2. Germline V CDR1 and CDR2: SGHNT, YYREEE (reference sequence). V shed 4 bases and J 5 bases; nucleotides not matched to a gene: 6. The CDR3 spans 14 residues. CDR3 in DNA: TGTGCCAGCAGCGGGGGGGACTCACACAATGAGCAGTTCTTC. This encodes CASSGGDSHNEQFF.

The rearrangement joins TRBV28 to TRBJ1-2; D is unclear. Germline assignment: CDR1 MDHEN and CDR2 SYDVKM. Trimming pared 7 bases from V and 7 bases from J, leaving 16 bases between. There are 13 residues in the CDR3. Here the CDR3 reads CASIGGRLGGYTF. In nucleotides, the CDR3 is TGTGCCAGCATTGGAGGCCGACTTGGTGGCTACACCTTC.